These 26 T cell receptor beta chains were sequenced from one sample in a study of cytomegalovirus exposure and HLA in healthy donors. This PCR relied on a set of 60 Vbeta primers and 13 Jbeta primers. Here immunoSEQ multiplex PCR was the method, and the copy in TCRdb shows in-frame clones only, minus some. This table has under 90,000 clones, approximately 71% appearing once. Sequencing was done on a sample of PBMCs. These TCRs come from a man aged 40-50 years in good health and CMV-seronegative.

The genes are TRBV5-1 and TRBJ1-6; 7 nucleotides line up with TRBD1. This CDR3 spans 15 amino acids. J lost 10 bases, V lost 4 bases, and 11 bases had no gene match. Looked up from germline, CDR1 is SGHRS and CDR2 is YFSETQ. CDR3 sequence reads: CASSPEGAQGSPLHF. The CDR3 DNA sequence: TGCGCCAGCAGCCCCGAGGGGGCCCAGGGCTCACCCCTCCACTTT.

The chain is built from TRBV28 and TRBJ2-5; 7 bases fit TRBD1. CDR1 and CDR2 from the germline V gene are MDHEN and SYDVKM. V lost 4 bases, J lost 3 bases, and 8 bases stayed unmatched. This CDR3 has 15 amino acids. The CDR3 spells CASSSGGQSEETQYF. In DNA form, the CDR3 reads TGTGCCAGCAGTTCAGGGGGACAGTCCGAAGAGACCCAGTACTTC.

The rearrangement uses TRBV2 and TRBJ1-4, with D perhaps matching TRBD1 (5 bases). Trimming stripped 4 bases from V and 6 bases from J, with 12 bases between. The CDR3 covers 14 residues. Germline CDR1 and CDR2: SNHLY and FYNNEI. The chain's CDR3 is CASSVSRVDEKLFF. CDR3 in DNA: TGTGCCAGCAGTGTGTCCAGGGTCGATGAAAAACTGTTTTTT.

The chain employs TRBV30 and TRBJ2-1; 9 bases are a match to TRBD2. CDR3 length equals 17 residues. V was clipped by 1 base and J by 9 bases; unmatched bases: 16. Germline lookup yields CDR1 GTSNPN and CDR2 SVGIG (reference sequence). The CDR3 nucleotides read TGTGCCTGGAGTGATCCCCTGGCGGGAGGGCGTTCTGGTGAGCAGTTCTTC. Amino acids: CAWSDPLAGGRSGEQFF.

The CDR3 DNA is TGTGCCAGCAGGTTGGACAGGACGAGTAATTCACCCCTCCACTTT. This codes for CASRLDRTSNSPLHF. The rearrangement joins TRBV6-1 to TRBJ1-6, with 7 bases lining up with TRBD1. CDR1 and CDR2 (germline): MNHNS, SASEGT. The CDR3 has 15 residues. J gave up 6 bases and V 6 bases, and 8 bases lay outside the gene matches.

The chain recombines TRBV18 with TRBJ2-5, with D perhaps TRBD1 (6 bases). V gave up 3 bases and J gave up 0 bases, with 11 bases separating them. CDR3 length: 15 amino acids. Germline lookup yields CDR1 KGHSH and CDR2 LQKENI. The CDR3 nucleotides are TGTGCCAGCTCACCGTGGACAGATAACCAAGAGACCCAGTACTTC. Its protein is CASSPWTDNQETQYF.

V and J are TRBV6-1 and TRBJ1-1; perhaps TRBD1 as D (6 bases). CDR1 is MNHNS and CDR2 is SASEGT in the germline V gene. Trimming pared 8 bases from V and 0 bases from J, leaving 16 bases between. The CDR3 runs to 15 residues. Here the CDR3 reads CASRLRGNVNTEAFF. The CDR3 DNA is TGTGCCAGCCGCTTGAGGGGGAATGTGAACACTGAAGCTTTCTTT.

Only a few counts were recorded for this clone. This rearrangement joins TRBV10-3 to TRBJ1-1; D unclear. The CDR3 contains 12 residues. CDR1 is ENHRY, CDR2 SYGVKD, per germline. The germline V and J ends were trimmed by 10 bases and 4 bases, with 13 bases remaining between them. CDR3 amino acids: CATVTVGTEAFF. The CDR3 DNA follows: TGTGCCACCGTTACAGTCGGCACTGAAGCTTTCTTT.

V is TRBV6-6 and J is TRBJ2-7; 11 bases fit TRBD1. This CDR3 has 15 residues. CDR1 is MNHNY, CDR2 SVGAGI, per germline (reference sequence). V was clipped by 3 bases and J by 7 bases; unmatched bases: 8. The CDR3 nucleotides are TGTGCCAGCAGTTATGGAGGACAGGGGGCGGGTGAGCAGTACTTC. It translates to CASSYGGQGAGEQYF.

The chain employs TRBV4-1 and TRBJ2-6; TRBD1 agrees at 8 bases. The junction had 2 bases not matched to a gene; V was cut back by 7 bases and J by 0 bases. The CDR3 has 15 residues. Germline V gene data show CDR1 as MGHRA and CDR2 as YSYEKL. CDR3 DNA: TGCGCCAGCACGGGACAGGACTCTGGGGCCAACGTCCTGACTTTC. It encodes CASTGQDSGANVLTF.

In its sample, this clone was seen a few times. This chain connects TRBV7-9 to TRBJ2-2, with D possibly TRBD2 on 6 matching bases. The CDR3 has 14 amino acids. Looked up from germline, CDR1 is SEHNR and CDR2 is FQNEAQ (reference sequence). V lost 5 bases to trimming and J lost 4 bases, with 11 bases between them. The CDR3: CASSHQGGTGELFF. In nucleotides, the CDR3 is TGTGCCAGCAGCCACCAGGGAGGCACCGGGGAGCTGTTTTTT.

A single count supports this clone. The V call is TRBV25-1, the J call TRBJ2-3; 8 bases align to TRBD1. This CDR3 region has 17 residues. J lost 1 base, V lost 1 base, and 7 bases had no gene match. CDR1 and CDR2 (germline): MGHDK, SYGVNS. The DNA for the CDR3 is TGTGCCAGCAGTGAATCAATGACAGGGGACGGCACAGATACGCAGTATTTT. Protein sequence: CASSESMTGDGTDTQYF.

This clone has just one count. The chain employs TRBV19 and TRBJ1-3, with D maybe TRBD1 (5 bases). Germline lookup yields CDR1 LNHDA and CDR2 SQIVND (reference sequence). There are 14 residues in the CDR3. The ends were cut back, 11 bases at V and 4 bases at J, with 18 bases in the middle. The CDR3 here is CARMGGLSGNTIYF. The CDR3 DNA reads as TGTGCCCGGATGGGGGGTCTGTCGGGAAACACCATATATTTT.

The rearrangement joins TRBV30 to TRBJ2-1; 11 bases align to TRBD2. V was clipped by 7 bases and J by 5 bases; unmatched bases: 7. The CDR3 is 14 residues long. CDR1 and CDR2 from the germline V gene are GTSNPN and SVGIG (reference sequence). CDR3 protein: CAFLTSGVNNEQFF. CDR3 coding DNA: TGTGCCTTCTTGACTAGCGGGGTAAACAATGAGCAGTTCTTC.

The chain has TRBV6-1 and TRBJ1-2; 8 nucleotides line up with TRBD1. CDR1 and CDR2 from the germline V gene are MNHNS and SASEGT. V lost 5 bases, J lost 3 bases, and 2 bases stayed unmatched. The CDR3 totals 13 residues. The DNA for the CDR3 is TGTGCCAGCAGTCACAGGGGGGACTATGGCTACACCTTC. Encoded protein: CASSHRGDYGYTF.

The CDR3 region has the DNA TGTGCCAGCAGTACGAGAGGGAGCGATGAAAAACTGTTTTTT. It translates to CASSTRGSDEKLFF. The chain combines TRBV25-1 with TRBJ1-4; D is undetermined. CDR1 is MGHDK and CDR2 is SYGVNS in the germline V gene. This CDR3 region has 14 residues. The germline V and J ends were trimmed by 5 bases and 6 bases, with 13 bases remaining between them. Complete variable domain (other parts from reference TRBV25-1 and TRBJ1-4): EADIYQTPRYLVIGTGKKITLECSQTMGHDKMYWYQQDPGMELHLIHYSYGVNSTEKGDLSSESTVSRIRTEHFPLTLESARPSHTSQYLCASSTRGSDEKLFFGSGTQLSVL.

The CDR3 protein is CAWSALGLLSYEQYF. Here the CDR3 DNA reads TGTGCCTGGAGTGCGTTGGGACTTCTTTCCTACGAGCAGTACTTC. The gene calls are TRBV30 and TRBJ2-7; TRBD2 is a possible D gene (6 bases). The germline gives CDR1 GTSNPN, CDR2 SVGIG (reference sequence). Trimming cost V 1 base and J 1 base, with 14 bases left between them. The CDR3 is made up of 15 amino acids.

The chain is built from TRBV27 and TRBJ2-3; 9 bases map to TRBD1. The CDR3 loop spans 18 amino acids. Germline V gene lookup returns CDR1 MNHEY and CDR2 SMNVEV (reference sequence). J lost 5 bases, V lost 0 bases, and 12 bases had no gene match. CDR3 nucleotide sequence: TGTGCCAGCAGTTTATCGAAAGGGACAGGGAGGTCGTTAGATACGCAGTATTTT. This codes for CASSLSKGTGRSLDTQYF.

This chain uses TRBV11-2 with TRBJ1-6; TRBD1 might be the D (5 bases). The CDR3 runs to 14 residues. Deletions cut 3 bases from V and 9 bases from J, with 12 bases between. The germline V gene encodes CDR1 SGHAT and CDR2 FQNNGV. DNA of the CDR3: TGTGCCAGCAGCTTCCAGGGTTTCGGTTCACCCCTCCACTTT. Its protein product is CASSFQGFGSPLHF.

The rearrangement joins TRBV11-3 to TRBJ2-2, with a weak D call TRBD2 (7 bases). V was pared by 6 bases and J by 4 bases, with 18 bases between. The CDR3 runs 16 residues. Germline CDR1 SGHNT, CDR2 YENEEA. CDR3 nucleotides: TGTGCCAGCAGGGGGGGGCGACTCGCCACCACCGGGGAGCTGTTTTTT. As protein: CASRGGRLATTGELFF. Based on the CDR3 plus reference TRBV11-3 and TRBJ2-2, the full variable domain is EAGVVQSPRYKIIEKKQPVAFWCNPISGHNTLYWYLQNLGQGPELLIRYENEEAVDDSQLPKDRFSAERLKGVDSTLKIQPAELGDSAVYLCASRGGRLATTGELFFGEGSRLTVL.

The chain combines TRBV14 with TRBJ1-2; D call uncertain. The CDR3 covers 13 residues. Trimming cost V 0 bases and J 4 bases, with 6 bases left between them. The germline V gene has CDR1 SGHDN and CDR2 FVKESK. CDR3 protein: CASSQDHGYGYTF. The DNA of the CDR3 is TGTGCCAGCAGCCAAGATCACGGCTATGGCTACACCTTC.

The V gene is TRBV13, the J gene TRBJ2-1; 10 bases are a match to TRBD2. Trimming cost V 5 bases and J 4 bases; bases outside gene matches: 11. This CDR3 is 17 amino acids long. Per germline, CDR1 PRHDT and CDR2 FYEKMQ (reference sequence). CDR3 coding DNA: TGTGCCAGCAGCCGGCGAGCGGGGGGGAATAATTACAATGAGCAGTTCTTC. Amino acid sequence: CASSRRAGGNNYNEQFF.

This clone was counted a few times. The chain links TRBV28 to TRBJ1-4; 10 bases map to TRBD1. The CDR3 is 13 amino acids. CDR1 and CDR2 (germline): MDHEN, SYDVKM. V lost 9 bases, J lost 5 bases, and 3 bases stayed unmatched. For the CDR3, the DNA is TGTGCCAGTTCGGGACAGGGGAATGAAAAACTGTTTTTT. Translated: CASSGQGNEKLFF.

A single count supports this clone. The CDR3 sequence: CASSLAGRSKTNEKLFF. In DNA form, the CDR3 reads TGCGCCAGCAGCTTGGCCGGCAGGTCTAAAACTAATGAAAAACTGTTTTTT. This rearrangement joins TRBV5-1 to TRBJ1-4; D ambiguous. V shed 0 bases and J shed 1 base, with 13 bases lying between them. The CDR3 sequence is 17 residues long. Germline assignment: CDR1 SGHRS and CDR2 YFSETQ. The whole variable domain, remainder taken from reference TRBV5-1 and TRBJ1-4, is KAGVTQTPRYLIKTRGQQVTLSCSPISGHRSVSWYQQTPGQGLQFLFEYFSETQRNKGNFPGRFSGRQFSNSRSEMNVSTLELGDSALYLCASSLAGRSKTNEKLFFGSGTQLSVL.

The gene calls are TRBV6-5 and TRBJ2-7, with D uncertain. Trimming took 0 bases from V and 6 from J, leaving 9 bases between them. Germline CDR1 MNHEY, CDR2 SVGAGI. The CDR3 is 13 amino acids. CDR3 loop: CASSYSGPSEQYF. The CDR3 coding sequence is TGTGCCAGCAGTTACTCGGGCCCCTCCGAGCAGTACTTC.

The genes are TRBV27 and TRBJ2-5, with D uncertain. The J call is in doubt because the DNA end fits TRBJ2-7 better. The CDR3 has 14 amino acids. Germline CDR1 is MNHEY and CDR2 is SMNVEV (reference sequence). CDR3 amino acids: CASSLVIGINEQYF. The DNA for the CDR3 is TGTGCCAGCAGTTTAGTTATCGGTATAAACGAGCAGTACTTC.